This TCR beta chain was observed in a study of technical replicates of blood from several donors. The germline CDR1 and CDR2 sequences are SEHNR and FQNEAQ (reference sequence). This CDR3 has 14 amino acids. Between the trimmed V and J ends, which lost 2 bases and 7 bases, there was a span of 15 bases. Sequencing was performed with immunoSEQ multiplex PCR; in TCRdb, only in-frame clones are kept and a portion is missing. This sample has 80,000 or so clones, with under 95% found just once. Sequencing was done on a sample of T cells isolated from PBMCs. The chain is built from TRBV7-9 and TRBJ2-7; D is perhaps TRBD2 (6 bases). The sequence derives from a human donor in good health. CDR3 nucleotide sequence: TGTGCCAGCAGCTTAAACGGGGGTATAGGAGAGCAGTACTTC. Protein product: CASSLNGGIGEQYF.